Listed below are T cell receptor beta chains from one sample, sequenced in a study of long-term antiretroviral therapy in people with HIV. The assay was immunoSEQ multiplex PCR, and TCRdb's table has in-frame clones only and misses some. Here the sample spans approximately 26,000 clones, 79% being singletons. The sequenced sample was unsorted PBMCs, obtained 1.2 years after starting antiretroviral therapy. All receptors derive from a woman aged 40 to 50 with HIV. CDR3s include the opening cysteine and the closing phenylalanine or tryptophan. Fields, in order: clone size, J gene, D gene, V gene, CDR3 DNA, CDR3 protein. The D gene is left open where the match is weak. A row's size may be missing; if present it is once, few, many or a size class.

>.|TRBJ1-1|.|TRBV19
TGTGCCAGTAGTATCTCCAAGAACACTGAAGCTTTCTTT
CASSISKNTEAFF
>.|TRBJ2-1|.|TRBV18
TGTGCCAGCTCACCAACCCAGTACAATGAGCAGTTCTTC
CASSPTQYNEQFF
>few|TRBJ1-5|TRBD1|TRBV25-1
TGTGCCAGCAGTGAAGGACAGGGTTTCACGGTCCAGCATTTT
CASSEGQGFTVQHF
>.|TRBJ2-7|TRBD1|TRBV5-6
TGTGCCAGCAGCTTCCCCGGGACAGGAGCCTACGAGCAGTACTTC
CASSFPGTGAYEQYF
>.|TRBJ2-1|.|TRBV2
TGTGCCAGCAGTGACTCGGGATTTAGTGGACTGGGAGACTACAATGAGCAGTTCTTC
CASSDSGFSGLGDYNEQFF
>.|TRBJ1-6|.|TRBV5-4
TGTGCCAGCGGACCGGACGGGATTCAAGGGCCTAGCTCCTATAATTCACCCCTCCACTTT
CASGPDGIQGPSSYNSPLHF
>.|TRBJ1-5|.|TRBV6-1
TGTGCCAGCACAGTTACGCTCGGGAATCAGCCCCAGCATTTT
CASTVTLGNQPQHF
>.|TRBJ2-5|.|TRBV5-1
TGCGCCAGCAGCTTGAGGGGGGCTCCGTACCAAGAGACCCAGTACTTC
CASSLRGAPYQETQYF
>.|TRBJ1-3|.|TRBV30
TGTGCCTGGAGTGGACAGACGCCTGGAAACACCATATATTTT
CAWSGQTPGNTIYF
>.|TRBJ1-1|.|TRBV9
TGTGCCAGCAGCGTGACCGTTGACGCTGAAGCTTTCTTT
CASSVTVDAEAFF
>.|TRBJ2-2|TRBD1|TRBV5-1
TGCGCCAGCAGCTGGACAGGGTGGACCGGGGAGCTGTTTTTT
CASSWTGWTGELFF
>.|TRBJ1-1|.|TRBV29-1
TGCAGCGTTGACAGGTCGTTGGACACTGAAGCTTTCTTT
CSVDRSLDTEAFF
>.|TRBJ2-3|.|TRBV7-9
TGTGCCAGCAGCTCCCTCAGGGGTGATACGCAGTATTTT
CASSSLRGDTQYF
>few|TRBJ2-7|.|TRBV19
TGTGCCAGTAGTCTTATGGGAAGTCTCTACGAGCAGTACTTC
CASSLMGSLYEQYF
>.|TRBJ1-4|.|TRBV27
TGTGCCAGCAGTTATCAGACTAATGAAAAACTGTTTTTT
CASSYQTNEKLFF
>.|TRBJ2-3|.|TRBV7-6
TGTGCCAGCAGCTTAGGGAGAAAGGACGATACGCAGTATTTT
CASSLGRKDDTQYF
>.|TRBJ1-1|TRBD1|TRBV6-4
TGTGCCAGCAGTGTCGGGACAGGGAGCACTGAAGCTTTCTTT
CASSVGTGSTEAFF
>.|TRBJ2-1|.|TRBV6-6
TGTGCCAGCGCTCCGGGGAACTACAATGAGCAGTTCTTC
CASAPGNYNEQFF
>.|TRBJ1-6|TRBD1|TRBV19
TGTGCCAGTAGTTTCCTACAGGGGAGGGATTCACCCCTCCACTTT
CASSFLQGRDSPLHF
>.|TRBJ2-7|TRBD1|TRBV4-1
TGCGCCAGCAGCCAAGTTTCCCAGGGGGATACAAGGCAGTACTTC
CASSQVSQGDTRQYF
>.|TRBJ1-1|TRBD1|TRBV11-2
TGTGCCAGCAGCTTAGATAATTTGCCCGGGACAGTAAACACTGAAGCTTTCTTT
CASSLDNLPGTVNTEAFF
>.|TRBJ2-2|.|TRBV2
TGTGCCAGCAGTCAGAACGAGTGGGCCGGGGAGCTGTTTTTT
CASSQNEWAGELFF
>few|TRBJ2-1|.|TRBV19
TGTGCCAGTAGCACTTTCACGCATCGTGAGCAGTTCTTC
CASSTFTHREQFF
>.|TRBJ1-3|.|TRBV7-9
TGTGCCAGCAGCTTGTTCTCCGGGACACTGGGAAACACCATATATTTT
CASSLFSGTLGNTIYF
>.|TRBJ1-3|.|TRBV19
TGTGCCAGTAGTCAAGGACAGTCCTACTCTGGAAACACCATATATTTT
CASSQGQSYSGNTIYF
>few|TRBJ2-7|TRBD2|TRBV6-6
TGTGCCAGCAGTTACTCGCCGGGAGGCGAGCAGTACTTC
CASSYSPGGEQYF
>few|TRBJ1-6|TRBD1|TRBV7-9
TGTGCCAGCAGCCGCACCGGGACAGCTTATAATTCACCCCTCCACTTT
CASSRTGTAYNSPLHF
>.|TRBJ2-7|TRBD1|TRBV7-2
TGTGCCAGCAGCGTCAGGACAGGGGAAAGGTACGAGCAGTACTTC
CASSVRTGERYEQYF